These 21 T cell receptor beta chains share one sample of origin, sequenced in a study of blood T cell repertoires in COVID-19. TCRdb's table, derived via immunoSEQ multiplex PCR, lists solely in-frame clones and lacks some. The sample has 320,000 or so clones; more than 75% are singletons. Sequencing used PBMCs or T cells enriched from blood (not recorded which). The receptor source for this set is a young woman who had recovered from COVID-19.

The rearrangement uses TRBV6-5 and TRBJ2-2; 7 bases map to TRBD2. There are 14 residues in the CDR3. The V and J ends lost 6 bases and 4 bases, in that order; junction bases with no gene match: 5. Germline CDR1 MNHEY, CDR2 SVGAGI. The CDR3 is CASRPTSPTGELFF. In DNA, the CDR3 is TGTGCCAGCAGGCCGACTAGCCCCACCGGGGAGCTGTTTTTT.

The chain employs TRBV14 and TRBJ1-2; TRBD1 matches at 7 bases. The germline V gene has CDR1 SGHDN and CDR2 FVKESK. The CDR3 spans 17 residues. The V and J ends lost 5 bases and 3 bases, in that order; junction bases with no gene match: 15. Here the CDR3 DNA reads TGTGCCAGCAGCGAAGGCGTAAGGGGCAGGGGGGACTATGGCTACACCTTC. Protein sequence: CASSEGVRGRGDYGYTF.

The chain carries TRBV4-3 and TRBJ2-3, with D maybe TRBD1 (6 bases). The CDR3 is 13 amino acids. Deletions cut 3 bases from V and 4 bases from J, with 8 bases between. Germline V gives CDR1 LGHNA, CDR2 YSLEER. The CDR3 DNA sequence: TGCGCCAGCAGCCAGGGGGCCTCAGATACGCAGTATTTT. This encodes CASSQGASDTQYF.

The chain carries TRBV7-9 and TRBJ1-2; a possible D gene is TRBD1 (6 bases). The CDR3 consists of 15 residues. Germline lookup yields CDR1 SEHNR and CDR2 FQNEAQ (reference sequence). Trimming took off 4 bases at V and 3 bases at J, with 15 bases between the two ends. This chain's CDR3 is CASSSTGPFDYGYTF. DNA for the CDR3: TGTGCCAGCAGCTCGACAGGTCCCTTTGACTATGGCTACACCTTC.

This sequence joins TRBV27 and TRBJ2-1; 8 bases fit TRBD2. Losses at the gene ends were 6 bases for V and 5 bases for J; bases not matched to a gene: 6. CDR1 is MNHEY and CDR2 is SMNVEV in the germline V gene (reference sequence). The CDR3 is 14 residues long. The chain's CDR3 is CASRRAGGNNEQFF. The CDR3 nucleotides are TGTGCCAGCAGGAGGGCGGGGGGAAACAATGAGCAGTTCTTC.

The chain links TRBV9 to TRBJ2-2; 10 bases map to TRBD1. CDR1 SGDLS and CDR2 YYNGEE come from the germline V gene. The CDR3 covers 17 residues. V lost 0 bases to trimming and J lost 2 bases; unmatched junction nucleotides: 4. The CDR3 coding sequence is TGTGCCAGCAGCGTAGCCGGGACAGGGGTTAACACCGGGGAGCTGTTTTTT. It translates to CASSVAGTGVNTGELFF.

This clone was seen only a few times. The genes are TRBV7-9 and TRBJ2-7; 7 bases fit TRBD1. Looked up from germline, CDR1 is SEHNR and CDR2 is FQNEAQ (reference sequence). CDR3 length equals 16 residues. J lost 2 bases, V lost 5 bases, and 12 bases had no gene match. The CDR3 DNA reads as TGTGCCAGCAGCATCGGGACAGCCCGTCTTCCCTACGAGCAGTACTTC. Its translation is CASSIGTARLPYEQYF.

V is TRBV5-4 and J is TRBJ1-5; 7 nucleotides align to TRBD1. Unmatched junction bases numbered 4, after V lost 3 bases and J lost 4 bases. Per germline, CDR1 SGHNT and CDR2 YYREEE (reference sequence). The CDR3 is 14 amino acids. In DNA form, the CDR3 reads TGTGCCAGCAGCTCCGGGACAGATAATCAGCCCCAGCATTTT. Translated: CASSSGTDNQPQHF.

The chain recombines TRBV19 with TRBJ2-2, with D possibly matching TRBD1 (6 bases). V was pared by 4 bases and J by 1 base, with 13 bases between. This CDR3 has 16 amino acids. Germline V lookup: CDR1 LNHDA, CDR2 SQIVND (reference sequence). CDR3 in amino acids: CASSTQGPGNTGELFF. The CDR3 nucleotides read TGTGCCAGTAGTACTCAGGGGCCCGGGAACACCGGGGAGCTGTTTTTT.

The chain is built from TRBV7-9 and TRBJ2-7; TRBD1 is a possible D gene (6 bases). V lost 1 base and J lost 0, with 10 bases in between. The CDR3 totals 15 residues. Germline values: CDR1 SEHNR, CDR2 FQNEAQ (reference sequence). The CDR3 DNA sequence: TGTGCCAGCAGCTTAGTAACAGGGAGCTCCTACGAGCAGTACTTC. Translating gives CASSLVTGSSYEQYF.

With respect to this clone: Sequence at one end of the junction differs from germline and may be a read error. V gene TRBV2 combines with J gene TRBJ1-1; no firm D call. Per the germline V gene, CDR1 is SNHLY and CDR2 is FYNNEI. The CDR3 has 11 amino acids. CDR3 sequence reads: CASREDMFAFF. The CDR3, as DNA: TGTGCCAGCAGAGAAGACATGTTTGCTTTCTTT.

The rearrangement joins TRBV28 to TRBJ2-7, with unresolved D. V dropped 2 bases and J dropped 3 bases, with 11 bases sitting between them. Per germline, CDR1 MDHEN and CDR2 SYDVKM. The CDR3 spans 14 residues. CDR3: CASSLDAQNYEQYF. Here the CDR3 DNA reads TGTGCCAGCAGTTTAGACGCACAGAACTACGAGCAGTACTTC.

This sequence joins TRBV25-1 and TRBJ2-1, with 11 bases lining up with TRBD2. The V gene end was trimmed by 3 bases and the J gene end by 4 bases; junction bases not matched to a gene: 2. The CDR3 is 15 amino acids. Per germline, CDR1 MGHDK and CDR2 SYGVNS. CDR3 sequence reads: CASSDSGGEYNEQFF. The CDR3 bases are TGTGCCAGCAGTGATAGCGGGGGGGAATACAATGAGCAGTTCTTC. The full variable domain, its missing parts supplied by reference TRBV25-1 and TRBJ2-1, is EADIYQTPRYLVIGTGKKITLECSQTMGHDKMYWYQQDPGMELHLIHYSYGVNSTEKGDLSSESTVSRIRTEHFPLTLESARPSHTSQYLCASSDSGGEYNEQFFGPGTRLTVL.

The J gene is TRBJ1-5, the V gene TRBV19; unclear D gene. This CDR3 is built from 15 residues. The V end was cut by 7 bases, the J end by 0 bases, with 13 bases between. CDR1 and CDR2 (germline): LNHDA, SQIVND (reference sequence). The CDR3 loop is CASIRRPGSNQPQHF. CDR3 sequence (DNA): TGTGCCAGTATCCGACGTCCAGGTAGCAATCAGCCCCAGCATTTT. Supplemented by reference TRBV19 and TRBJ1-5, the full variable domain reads DGGITQSPKYLFRKEGQNVTLSCEQNLNHDAMYWYRQDPGQGLRLIYYSQIVNDFQKGDIAEGYSVSREKKESFPLTVTSAQKNPTAFYLCASIRRPGSNQPQHFGDGTRLSIL.

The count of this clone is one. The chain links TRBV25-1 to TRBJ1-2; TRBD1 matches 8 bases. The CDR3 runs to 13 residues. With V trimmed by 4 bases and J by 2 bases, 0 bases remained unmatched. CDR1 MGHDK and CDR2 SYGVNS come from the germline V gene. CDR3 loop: CASSGQGNYGYTF. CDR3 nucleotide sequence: TGTGCCAGCAGTGGACAGGGGAACTATGGCTACACCTTC.

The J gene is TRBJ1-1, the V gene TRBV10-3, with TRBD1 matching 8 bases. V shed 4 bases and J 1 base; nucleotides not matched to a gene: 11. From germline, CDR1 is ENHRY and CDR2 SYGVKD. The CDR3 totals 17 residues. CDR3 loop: CAISGPPGQGKNTEAFF. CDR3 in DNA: TGTGCCATCAGTGGGCCTCCTGGACAGGGCAAGAACACTGAAGCTTTCTTT.

In nucleotides, the CDR3 is TGTGCCAGCAGTATGAGCGGGGGGGCGACCGGGGAGCTGTTTTTT. It is translated as CASSMSGGATGELFF. The chain joins TRBV6-5 to TRBJ2-2; TRBD2 aligns across 10 bases. V gave up 5 bases and J gave up 5 bases; unmatched junction bases: 5. The CDR3 length is 15 residues. Germline V gene data show CDR1 as MNHEY and CDR2 as SVGAGI.

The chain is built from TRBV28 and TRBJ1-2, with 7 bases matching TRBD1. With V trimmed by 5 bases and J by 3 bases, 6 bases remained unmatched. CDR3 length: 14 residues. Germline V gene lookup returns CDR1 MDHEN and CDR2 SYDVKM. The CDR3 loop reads CASSATGNDYGYTF. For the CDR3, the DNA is TGTGCCAGCAGTGCGACAGGGAATGACTATGGCTACACCTTC.

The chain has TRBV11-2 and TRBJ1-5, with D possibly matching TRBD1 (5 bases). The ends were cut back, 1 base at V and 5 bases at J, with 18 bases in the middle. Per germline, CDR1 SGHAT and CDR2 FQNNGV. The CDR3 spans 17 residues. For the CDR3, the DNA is TGTGCCAGCAGCTTAGGGGGACTGAAGGGGCCGCATCAGCCCCAGCATTTT. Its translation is CASSLGGLKGPHQPQHF.

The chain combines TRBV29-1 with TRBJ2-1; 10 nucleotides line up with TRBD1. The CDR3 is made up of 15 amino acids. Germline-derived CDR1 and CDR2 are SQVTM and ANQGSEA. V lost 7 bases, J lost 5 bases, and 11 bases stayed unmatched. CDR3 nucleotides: TGCAGCGCTGCCCCGACAGGGGGCTATGACAATGAGCAGTTCTTC. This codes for CSAAPTGGYDNEQFF.

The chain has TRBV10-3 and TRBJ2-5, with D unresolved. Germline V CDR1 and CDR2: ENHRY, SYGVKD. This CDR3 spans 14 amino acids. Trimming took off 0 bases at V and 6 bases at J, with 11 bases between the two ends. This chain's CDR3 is CAISESLLTKTQYF. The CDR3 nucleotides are TGTGCCATCAGTGAGTCGTTGCTTACAAAGACCCAGTACTTC.